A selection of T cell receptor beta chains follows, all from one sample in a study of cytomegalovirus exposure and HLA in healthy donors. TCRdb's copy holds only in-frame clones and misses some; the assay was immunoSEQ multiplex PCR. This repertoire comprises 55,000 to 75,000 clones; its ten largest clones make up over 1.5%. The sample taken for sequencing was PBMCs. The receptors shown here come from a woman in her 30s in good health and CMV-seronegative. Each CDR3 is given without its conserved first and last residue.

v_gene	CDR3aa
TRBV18	ASSPTGGMNTEAF
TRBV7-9	ASSFHAGGHTEAF
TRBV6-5	ASSYSRNTEAF
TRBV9	ASSRFSTDTQY
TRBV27	ASSSPGTGNYEQY
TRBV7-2	ASSLATGGREKLF
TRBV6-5	ASSYNRVTTEAF
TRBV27	ASRGPAGYT
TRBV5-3	ARSLNHCRQRQPWSTGNTIY
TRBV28	ASSPAGGSDTQY
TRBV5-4	ASRPGASNTEAF
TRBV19	ASTPGGAGANVLT
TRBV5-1	ASSLGRETQY
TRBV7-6	ASSLGAGGYEQY
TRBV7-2	ASTETGIEQF
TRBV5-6	ASSFTSGGPQVQY
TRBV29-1	SVTGQGANQPQH
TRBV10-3	AIRLDPYNEQF
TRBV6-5	ASSWLGGGGNEQY
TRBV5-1	ASSLPGTPKTGANVLT
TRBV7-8	ASSGGTGVSYGYT
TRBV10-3	ATGGATTGELF
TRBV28	ASRSTSGSPHEQY
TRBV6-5	ASRTPLAGDYEQY
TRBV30	AWSFGNEQF
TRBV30	AWSTQEGAKEQY
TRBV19	ASSRGWSTDTQY
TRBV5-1	ASSLGGGIGYT
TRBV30	AWKGDSYYEQY
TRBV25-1	ASSRGITTEAF
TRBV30	AWDSVGQPQH
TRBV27	ASRQQAEAF
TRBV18	ASSLQGLGYGNTIY
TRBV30	AWTWGPGELF
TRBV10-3	AIRGTSVETQY
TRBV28	ASRPPNYGYT
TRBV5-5	ASSLQGAQVNQPQH
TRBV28	ATRARGIAYEQY
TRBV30	AWSAFGQVNTEAF
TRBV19	ASTDRGQIQETQY
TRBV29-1	SVEVTGNYYGYT
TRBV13	ASRGTESEQY
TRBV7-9	ASSLEGQPFYGYT
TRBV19	ASRPGQGWDEAF
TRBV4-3	ASSQDERRNTEDF
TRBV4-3	ASSQGRGFANEQF
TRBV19	ARDKATSGRNSPLH
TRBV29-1	SAVDSRTGTQY
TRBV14	ASREQGANEQY
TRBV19	ASSPWKVGTSGPGELF
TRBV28	ASSSTTVYYEQY
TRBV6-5	ASSSGGRVDTQY
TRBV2	ASIGTGTGTGELF
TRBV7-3	ASSPGTGGSTDTQY
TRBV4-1	ASRRAGGWNGYT
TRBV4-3	ASSQELRSSGANVLT